These 4 T cell receptor beta chains were sequenced from one sample in a study of T cell responses to AZD1222 COVID-19 vaccine (dated by TCRdb to the early 2020s). The library was produced with the immunoSEQ multiplex PCR assay. In TCRdb, the immuneACCESS table is reduced to in-frame sequences with V and J assigned. These tables do not hold every clone; where another copy was compared, an unresolved V gene accounts for under half, and the others remain unexplained. The sample yields 50,000 to 70,000 clones; 86% were counted once. The ten largest clones take up 6.5% to 8.5% of the sample. Sample time point, as interpreted from the label and publication: about 28 days (+/-7) after the second vaccine dose. The starting material was peripheral blood, obtained 28 days after the second AZD1222 dose. These receptors were taken from an adult who received the AZD1222 COVID-19 vaccine.

The chain carries TRBV6-5 and TRBJ1-5, with D unclear. Trimming took off 2 bases at V and 4 bases at J, with 15 bases between the two ends. This CDR3 region has 16 residues. CDR1 and CDR2 (germline): MNHEY, SVGAGI. CDR3 sequence: CASSYLGLLGNQPQHF. CDR3 sequence (DNA): TGTGCCAGCAGTTACCTAGGACTTTTGGGGAATCAGCCCCAGCATTTT.

The gene calls are TRBV7-2 and TRBJ2-7; D might be TRBD1 (5 bases). V gave up 1 base and J gave up 6 bases, with 7 bases separating them. Germline V lookup: CDR1 SGHTA, CDR2 FQGNSA. The CDR3 has 12 amino acids. The CDR3 region has the DNA TGTGCCAGCAGCTTAGACAGGCCCGAGCAGTACTTC. It yields the protein CASSLDRPEQYF.

The gene calls are TRBV5-6 and TRBJ1-2; TRBD1 might be the D (5 bases). The CDR3 is 13 amino acids. V lost 0 bases to trimming and J lost 9 bases, with 12 bases between them. Germline CDR1 and CDR2: SGHDT and YYEEEE. The CDR3, as DNA: TGTGCCAGCAGCTTGGTTGGCAGGGAGCGCTACACCTTC. Protein sequence: CASSLVGRERYTF.

V and J are TRBV7-2 and TRBJ2-7; a possible D gene is TRBD1 (5 bases). Deletions cut 5 bases from V and 3 bases from J, with 29 bases between. Looked up from germline, CDR1 is SGHTA and CDR2 is FQGNSA. The CDR3 is made up of 19 amino acids. The CDR3 coding sequence is TGTGCCAGCAGCACCTCAAGGGGCTATCAGATAGGGTCGAACTACGAGCAGTACTTC. It is translated as CASSTSRGYQIGSNYEQYF. Full variable domain (missing parts from reference TRBV7-2 and TRBJ2-7): GAGVSQSPSNKVTEKGKDVELRCDPISGHTALYWYRQSLGQGLEFLIYFQGNSAPDKSGLPSDRFSAERTGGSVSTLTIQRTQQEDSAVYLCASSTSRGYQIGSNYEQYFGPGTRLTVT.